Below, one TCR beta chain is given with its context. Its antigen is unknown. The data derive from a study of radiation and T cells in renal cell carcinoma. Overall study context: Nephrectomy followed 15 Gy stereotactic body radiation by 4 weeks.

Generated by immunoSEQ multiplex PCR, the TCRdb table keeps only in-frame clones and is missing some. The data hold about 130,000 clones, with approximately 90% observed a single time. V was shortened by 3 bases and J by 3 bases, with 3 bases between the two germline ends. The CDR3 has 12 amino acids. CDR1 and CDR2 (germline): MNHEY, SMNVEV (reference sequence). Regarding time point: blood 2 weeks post-SBRT. Treatment meaning: 15 Gy SBRT to primary tumor, nephrectomy 4 weeks later. Radiation-treated patients gave blood at baseline, week 2 and week 4. The study, taken as a whole, reports: No pretreatment tumor biopsies were available for baseline clonotypes. In blood, top tumor clones expanded by 2 weeks, shrinking by 4.

The chain combines TRBV27 with TRBJ1-5; no definite D call. This TCR was sampled from a woman between 70 and 85 years old with renal cell carcinoma. The sequencing used blood, collected from a patient whose treatment included radiotherapy and nephrectomy. For the CDR3, the DNA is TGTGCCAGCAGTTTTCTCAATCAGCCCCAGCATTTT. Its translation is CASSFLNQPQHF.